The clone carrying this TCR beta chain was counted many times. This entry is derived from a study of read filtering for tumor transcriptome and immune sequencing. At the level of the study: Mean patient age was roughly 61 years, range about 45 to 90; some 17 male, roughly 14 female.

Germline CDR1 is DFQATT and CDR2 is SNEGSKA (reference sequence). The CDR3 has 14 amino acids. Deletions cut 0 bases from V and 1 base from J, with 9 bases between. This library used about 360 ng RNA and molecular barcoded adaptors spanning alpha/delta and beta/gamma chains. TCRdb called the reads again in MiXCR, with one record for every CDR3 protein. The sample holds some 130,000 distinct CDR3 sequences, roughly 13% seen once. Source material: a population of CD138-negative cells sorted from bone marrow. The TCR originated in a donor at least 40 years old with multiple myeloma. This rearrangement joins TRBV20-1 to TRBJ1-1, with unresolved D. The chain's CDR3 is CSARDSRRNTEAFF. CDR3 bases: TGCAGTGCTAGAGACTCAAGGAGGAACACTGAAGCTTTCTTT.